The T cell receptor beta chain described here comes from a study of technical replicates of blood from a few donors. The CDR3 is 16 residues long. V lost 4 bases and J lost 2; bases outside the gene matches: 6. The V gene's germline CDR1 is SGHRS and CDR2 YFSETQ. The table came from immunoSEQ multiplex PCR; TCRdb's copy has only in-frame clones and leaves some out. The table has 95,000 to 100,000 clones, over 95% seen once. This sequence originates from a human donor in good health. Sample: T cells isolated from PBMCs. V gene TRBV5-1 combines with J gene TRBJ1-6, with 7 positions matching TRBD1. This chain's CDR3 is CASSQGTETYNSPLHF. In nucleotides, the CDR3 is TGCGCCAGCAGCCAAGGGACAGAGACCTATAATTCACCCCTCCACTTT.